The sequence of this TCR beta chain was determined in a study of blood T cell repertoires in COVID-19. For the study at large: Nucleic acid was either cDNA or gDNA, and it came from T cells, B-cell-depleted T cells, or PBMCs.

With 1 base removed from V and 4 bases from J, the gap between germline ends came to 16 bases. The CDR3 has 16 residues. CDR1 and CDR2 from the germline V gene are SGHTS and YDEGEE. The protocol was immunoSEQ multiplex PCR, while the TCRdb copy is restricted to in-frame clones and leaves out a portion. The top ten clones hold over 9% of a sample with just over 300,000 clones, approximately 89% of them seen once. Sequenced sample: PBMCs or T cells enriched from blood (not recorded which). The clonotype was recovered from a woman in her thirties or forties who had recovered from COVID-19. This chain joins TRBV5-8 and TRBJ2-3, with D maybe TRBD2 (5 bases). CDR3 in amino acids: CASSLIAGSSSDTQYF. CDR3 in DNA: TGTGCCAGCAGCTTGATCGCGGGTTCGAGCTCAGATACGCAGTATTTT.